The 17 T cell receptor beta chains presented below share a single source sample, sequenced in a study of blood T cell repertoires in COVID-19. Measured with immunoSEQ multiplex PCR; TCRdb has only the in-frame clones, and not every one. The table shows over 200,000 clones, with 88% occurring only once. Sequenced: peripheral blood. The receptor set was obtained from a middle-aged woman who had recovered from COVID-19.

Here the CDR3 reads CASSPGQGAFYGYTF. The CDR3 nucleotides read TGTGCCAGCAGCCCTGGACAGGGGGCCTTTTATGGCTACACCTTC. The gene calls are TRBV7-2 and TRBJ1-2; 11 nucleotides line up with TRBD1. CDR1 is SGHTA and CDR2 is FQGNSA in the germline V gene. There are 15 residues in the CDR3. V dropped 5 bases and J dropped 5; count of bases not matched to a gene: 7.

The chain joins TRBV7-2 to TRBJ2-5; TRBD1 is a possible D gene (6 bases). With 5 bases removed from V and 5 bases from J, the gap between germline ends came to 15 bases. Germline V lookup: CDR1 SGHTA, CDR2 FQGNSA. This CDR3 spans 14 amino acids. The CDR3, as DNA: TGTGCCAGCAGCCCGGTGGCAGGGGAGGAGACCCAGTACTTC. It specifies CASSPVAGEETQYF.

The J gene is TRBJ1-2, the V gene TRBV28; maybe TRBD1 (5 bases). CDR1 and CDR2 from the germline V gene are MDHEN and SYDVKM. This CDR3 contains 11 residues. V dropped 10 bases and J dropped 5 bases, with 11 bases sitting between them. CDR3 nucleotides: TGTGCCACCCGTCGGGGGTATGGCTACACCTTC. Protein sequence: CATRRGYGYTF.

This rearrangement joins TRBV19 to TRBJ1-1; a weak D match, TRBD1 (5 bases). V lost 1 base to trimming and J lost 4 bases, with 10 bases between them. The CDR3 has 14 residues. Germline CDR1 is LNHDA and CDR2 is SQIVND (reference sequence). CDR3 sequence: CASSIGRQGTEAFF. The CDR3 nucleotides are TGTGCCAGTAGTATAGGTCGGCAGGGCACTGAAGCTTTCTTT.

The V and J genes are TRBV6-6 and TRBJ2-1; D may be TRBD2 (7 bases). Deletions cut 8 bases from V and 0 bases from J, with 14 bases between. Looked up from germline, CDR1 is MNHNY and CDR2 is SVGAGI (reference sequence). CDR3 size: 15 residues. DNA for the CDR3: TGTGCCAGCCGGGGGGCGGGCAGCTCCTACAATGAGCAGTTCTTC. Protein product: CASRGAGSSYNEQFF.

The chain combines TRBV6-2 or TRBV6-3 with TRBJ2-7; maybe TRBD2 (5 bases). Germline CDR1 reads MNHEY; CDR2 reads SVGEGT. The ends were cut back, 4 bases at V and 2 bases at J, with 15 bases in the middle. CDR3 length: 15 residues. Here the CDR3 DNA reads TGTGCCAGCAGTTTTAGCGCCGCTGGAACCTACGAGCAGTACTTC. Translated: CASSFSAAGTYEQYF.

This clone occurred once. J is TRBJ2-3 and V is TRBV9; maybe TRBD2 (6 bases). The germline V gene has CDR1 SGDLS and CDR2 YYNGEE. This CDR3 has 14 amino acids. Trimming removed 1 base from V and 0 bases from J, with 6 bases in between. CDR3 loop: CASSVSGSTDTQYF. The CDR3 bases are TGTGCCAGCAGCGTAAGCGGGAGCACAGATACGCAGTATTTT. Together with reference TRBV9 and TRBJ2-3, the CDR3 gives the full variable domain: DSGVTQTPKHLITATGQRVTLRCSPRSGDLSVYWYQQSLDQGLQFLIQYYNGEERAKGNILERFSAQQFPDLHSELNLSSLELGDSALYFCASSVSGSTDTQYFGPGTRLTVL.

V and J are TRBV11-3 and TRBJ2-2; D is ambiguous. From germline, CDR1 is SGHNT and CDR2 YENEEA. The CDR3 length is 14 residues. With 5 bases removed from V and 0 bases from J, the gap between germline ends came to 7 bases. As DNA, the CDR3 is TGTGCCAGCAGCCGGTTCGCGAACACCGGGGAGCTGTTTTTT. This sequence encodes CASSRFANTGELFF.

V gene TRBV5-8 combines with J gene TRBJ2-2; the match to TRBD2 covers 8 bases. The CDR3 covers 14 residues. Germline trimming cut 4 bases from V and 4 bases from J; bases unmatched to any gene: 3. Germline V gene sequence: CDR1 SGHTS, CDR2 YDEGEE. CDR3 nucleotides: TGTGCCAGCAGCCCCCGGGGGGGCACCGGGGAGCTGTTTTTT. Translation: CASSPRGGTGELFF.

This sequence joins TRBV5-8 and TRBJ2-1; 13 bases are shared with TRBD2. CDR1 and CDR2 (germline): SGHTS, YDEGEE. With V trimmed by 4 bases and J by 0 bases, 7 bases remained unmatched. CDR3 length: 18 amino acids. In nucleotides, the CDR3 is TGTGCCAGCAGCCCGGGACTAGCGGGATTGCGCTCCTACAATGAGCAGTTCTTC. This sequence encodes CASSPGLAGLRSYNEQFF.

This chain uses TRBV11-2 with TRBJ2-3; tentatively, D is TRBD1 (6 bases). This CDR3 contains 17 residues. Germline V gives CDR1 SGHAT, CDR2 FQNNGV. V was trimmed by 1 base and J by 2 bases, leaving 16 bases between them. The CDR3 coding sequence is TGTGCCAGCAGCTTAGGATCAGGGTTGGGGGCCACAGATACGCAGTATTTT. The encoded protein is CASSLGSGLGATDTQYF.

The CDR3 sequence is CASSLGAGPLRGYTF. The CDR3, as DNA: TGTGCCAGCAGCTTAGGGGCAGGCCCCCTGCGAGGCTACACCTTC. V usage is TRBV7-9 and J usage is TRBJ1-2; D gene unclear. This CDR3 is built from 15 residues. The V gene's germline CDR1 is SEHNR and CDR2 FQNEAQ (reference sequence). V lost 1 base to trimming and J lost 8 bases, with 17 bases between them.

This clone was seen a few times. This sequence joins TRBV7-9 and TRBJ1-1; TRBD1 agrees at 7 bases. The CDR3 totals 14 residues. The trim removed 6 bases at V and 7 bases at J, leaving 11 bases unmatched. Germline V gene lookup returns CDR1 SEHNR and CDR2 FQNEAQ (reference sequence). The CDR3 DNA follows: TGTGCCAGCAGACCCCGGACAGGCCTGCTTGAAGCTTTCTTT. Translating gives CASRPRTGLLEAFF.

V and J are TRBV3-1 (or the pseudogene TRBV3-2) and TRBJ1-4; 7 positions agree with TRBD1. CDR1 and CDR2 (germline): LGHDT, YNNKEL (reference sequence). J gave up 8 bases and V 3 bases, and 6 bases lay outside the gene matches. CDR3 length equals 14 residues. CDR3 sequence reads: CASSHRQGGEKLFF. CDR3 nucleotides: TGTGCCAGCAGCCACAGACAGGGAGGAGAAAAACTGTTTTTT.

The gene calls are TRBV5-4 and TRBJ2-7, with D possibly being TRBD2 (5 bases). This CDR3 region has 12 residues. The germline V gene has CDR1 SGHNT and CDR2 YYREEE (reference sequence). The V and J ends lost 4 bases and 6 bases respectively, with 11 bases between them. The CDR3, as DNA: TGTGCCAGCAGCCCCCTGGCGGGCGAGCAGTACTTC. It is translated as CASSPLAGEQYF. Full variable domain (missing parts from reference TRBV5-4 and TRBJ2-7): ETGVTQSPTHLIKTRGQQVTLRCSSQSGHNTVSWYQQALGQGPQFIFQYYREEENGRGNFPPRFSGLQFPNYSSELNVNALELDDSALYLCASSPLAGEQYFGPGTRLTVT.

This clone was seen more than once but under ten times. The genes are TRBV1 and TRBJ2-1; no check of the table's D call, TRBD1, against the DNA was made. TRBV1 is a pseudogene locus. This CDR3 has 12 residues. CDR3 coding DNA: TGCACCAGCAGCGTCGGGACACCCGAGCAGTTCTTC. It yields the protein CTSSVGTPEQFF.

The gene calls are TRBV11-3 and TRBJ1-1, with D hard to call. The germline V and J ends were trimmed by 4 bases and 0 bases, with 6 bases remaining between them. Germline V gene lookup returns CDR1 SGHNT and CDR2 YENEEA. This CDR3 comprises 13 residues. CDR3 DNA sequence: TGTGCCAGCAGCTACACACTGAACACTGAAGCTTTCTTT. It translates to CASSYTLNTEAFF.